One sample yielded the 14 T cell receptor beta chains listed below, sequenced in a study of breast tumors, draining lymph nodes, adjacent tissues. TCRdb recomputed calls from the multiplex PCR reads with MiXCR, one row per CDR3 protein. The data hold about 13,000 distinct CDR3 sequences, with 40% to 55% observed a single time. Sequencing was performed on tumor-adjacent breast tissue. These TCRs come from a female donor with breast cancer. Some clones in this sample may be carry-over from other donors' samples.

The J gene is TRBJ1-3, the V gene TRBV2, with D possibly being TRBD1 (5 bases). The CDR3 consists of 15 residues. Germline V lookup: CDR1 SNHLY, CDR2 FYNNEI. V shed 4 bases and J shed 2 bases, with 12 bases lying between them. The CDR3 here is CASSVLVTAGNTIYF. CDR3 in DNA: TGTGCCAGCAGTGTTCTGGTGACAGCTGGAAACACCATATATTTT.

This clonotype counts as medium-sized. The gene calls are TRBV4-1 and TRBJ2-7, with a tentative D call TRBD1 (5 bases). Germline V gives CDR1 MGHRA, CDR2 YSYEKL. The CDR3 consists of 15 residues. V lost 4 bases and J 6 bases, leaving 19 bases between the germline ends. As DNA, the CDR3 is TGCGCCAGCAGCCCCATCCAGGGAAGCCTTGGCGAGCAGTACTTC. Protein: CASSPIQGSLGEQYF.

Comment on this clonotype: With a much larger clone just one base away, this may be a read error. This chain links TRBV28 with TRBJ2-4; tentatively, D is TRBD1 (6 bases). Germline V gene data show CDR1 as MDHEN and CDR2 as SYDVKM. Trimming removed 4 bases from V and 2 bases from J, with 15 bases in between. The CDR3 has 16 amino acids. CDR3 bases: TGTGCCAGCAGTTCCGGACAGAGGAAACCCAAAAACATTCAGTACTTC. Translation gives CASSSGQRKPKNIQYF. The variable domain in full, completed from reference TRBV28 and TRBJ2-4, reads DVKVTQSSRYLVKRTGEKVFLECVQDMDHENMFWYRQDPGLGLRLIYFSYDVKMKEKGDIPEGYSVSREKKERFSLILESASTNQTSMYLCASSSGQRKPKNIQYFGAGTRLSVL.

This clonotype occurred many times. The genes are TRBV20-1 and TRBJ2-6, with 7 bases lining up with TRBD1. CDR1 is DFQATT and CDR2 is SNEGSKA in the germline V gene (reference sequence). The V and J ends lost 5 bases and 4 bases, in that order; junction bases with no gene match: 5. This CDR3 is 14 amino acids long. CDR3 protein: CSAPTGPGANVLTF. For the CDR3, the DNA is TGCAGTGCTCCGACAGGGCCCGGGGCCAACGTCCTGACTTTC.

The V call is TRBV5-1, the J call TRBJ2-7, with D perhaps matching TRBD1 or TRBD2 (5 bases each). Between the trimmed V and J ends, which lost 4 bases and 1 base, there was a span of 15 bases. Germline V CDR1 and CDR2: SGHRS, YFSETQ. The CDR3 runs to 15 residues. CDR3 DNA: TGCGCCAGCAGCCCGGGGCCGGCAGTTTCCTACGAGCAGTACTTC. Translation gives CASSPGPAVSYEQYF.

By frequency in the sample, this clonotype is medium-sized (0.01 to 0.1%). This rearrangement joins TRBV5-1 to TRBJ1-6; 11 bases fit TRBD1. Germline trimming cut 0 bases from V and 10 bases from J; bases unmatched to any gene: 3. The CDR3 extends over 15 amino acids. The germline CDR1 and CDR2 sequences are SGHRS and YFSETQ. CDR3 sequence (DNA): TGCGCCAGCAGCTTGGGGGACAGGGGGGGATCACCCCTCCACTTT. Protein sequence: CASSLGDRGGSPLHF.

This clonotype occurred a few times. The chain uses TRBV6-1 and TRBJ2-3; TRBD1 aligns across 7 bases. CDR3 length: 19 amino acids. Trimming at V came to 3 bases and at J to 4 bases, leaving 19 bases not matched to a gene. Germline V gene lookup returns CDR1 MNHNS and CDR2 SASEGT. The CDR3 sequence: CASSDSMRTRGIRADTQYF. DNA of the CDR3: TGTGCCAGCAGTGACTCAATGCGGACCAGGGGGATACGGGCAGATACGCAGTATTTT.

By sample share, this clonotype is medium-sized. Here the CDR3 DNA reads TGTGCCAGCAGCTATGATAGGGGAGTAAAAGGCACAGATACGCAGTATTTT. Its translation: CASSYDRGVKGTDTQYF. The V call is TRBV9, the J call TRBJ2-3, with D possibly called TRBD1 or TRBD2 (5 bases each). This CDR3 comprises 17 residues. Deletions cut 4 bases from V and 1 base from J, with 19 bases between. Germline assignment: CDR1 SGDLS and CDR2 YYNGEE.

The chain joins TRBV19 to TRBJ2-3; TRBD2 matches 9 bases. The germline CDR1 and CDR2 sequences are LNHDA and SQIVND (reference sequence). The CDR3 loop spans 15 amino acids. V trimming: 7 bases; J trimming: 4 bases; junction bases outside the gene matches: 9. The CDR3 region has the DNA TGTGCCAGTATGGGCGGGAGGGCCATCCCAGATACGCAGTATTTT. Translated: CASMGGRAIPDTQYF.

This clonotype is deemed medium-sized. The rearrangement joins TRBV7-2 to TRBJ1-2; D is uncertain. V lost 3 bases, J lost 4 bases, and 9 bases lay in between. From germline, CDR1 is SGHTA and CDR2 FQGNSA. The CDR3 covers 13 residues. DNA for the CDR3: TGTGCCAGCAGCTTGGGCAAAGGCTATGGCTACACCTTC. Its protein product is CASSLGKGYGYTF.

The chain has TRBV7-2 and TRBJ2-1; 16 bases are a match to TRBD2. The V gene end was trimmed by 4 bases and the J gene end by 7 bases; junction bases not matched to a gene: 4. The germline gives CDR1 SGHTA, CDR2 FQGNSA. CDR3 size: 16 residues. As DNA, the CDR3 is TGTGCCAGCAGCTCGGGACTAGCGGGAGGGCCGAATGAGCAGTTCTTC. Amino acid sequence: CASSSGLAGGPNEQFF.

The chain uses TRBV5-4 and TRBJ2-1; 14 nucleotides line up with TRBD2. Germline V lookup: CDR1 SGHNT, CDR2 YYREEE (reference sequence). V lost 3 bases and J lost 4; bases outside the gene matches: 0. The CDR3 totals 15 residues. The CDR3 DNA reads TGTGCCAGCAGCTGGACTAGCGGGGGGTACAATGAGCAGTTCTTC. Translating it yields CASSWTSGGYNEQFF.

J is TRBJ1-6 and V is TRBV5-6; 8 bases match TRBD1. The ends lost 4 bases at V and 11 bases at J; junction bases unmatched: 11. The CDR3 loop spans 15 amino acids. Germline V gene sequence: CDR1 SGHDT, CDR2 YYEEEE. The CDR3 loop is CASSQRTGTGPPLHF. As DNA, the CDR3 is TGTGCCAGCAGCCAGCGGACAGGGACAGGACCACCCCTCCACTTT.

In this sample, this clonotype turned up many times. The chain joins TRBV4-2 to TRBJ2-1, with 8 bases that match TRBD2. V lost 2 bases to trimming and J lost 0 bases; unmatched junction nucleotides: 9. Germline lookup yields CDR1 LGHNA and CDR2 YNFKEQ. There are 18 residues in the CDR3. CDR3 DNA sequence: TGTGCCAGCAGCCAACCCTCAAGCGGGGGAAGCTCCTACAATGAGCAGTTCTTC. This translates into CASSQPSSGGSSYNEQFF.